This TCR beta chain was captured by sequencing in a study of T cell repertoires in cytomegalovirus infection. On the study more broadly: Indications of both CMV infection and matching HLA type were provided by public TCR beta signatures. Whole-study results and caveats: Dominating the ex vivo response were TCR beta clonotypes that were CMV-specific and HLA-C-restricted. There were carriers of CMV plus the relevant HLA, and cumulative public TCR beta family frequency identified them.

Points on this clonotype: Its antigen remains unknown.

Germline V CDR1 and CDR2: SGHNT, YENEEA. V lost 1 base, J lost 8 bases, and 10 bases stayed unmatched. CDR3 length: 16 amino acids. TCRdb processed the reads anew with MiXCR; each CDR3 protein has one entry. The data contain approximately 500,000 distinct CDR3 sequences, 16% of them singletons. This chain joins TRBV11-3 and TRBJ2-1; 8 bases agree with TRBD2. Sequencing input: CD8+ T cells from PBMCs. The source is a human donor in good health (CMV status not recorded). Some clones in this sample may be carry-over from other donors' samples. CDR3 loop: CASSLGRGGPKDEQFF. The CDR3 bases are TGTGCCAGCAGCTTAGGACGGGGGGGCCCCAAAGATGAGCAGTTCTTC.